The 23 T cell receptor beta chains given below trace back to one sample, sequenced in a study of T-cell reconstitution after alpha-beta-depleted transplantation in children. TCRbeta library preparation incorporated unique molecular identifiers. TCRdb used MiXCR to reprocess the PCR reads, holding one entry per CDR3 protein. This sample has about 580,000 distinct CDR3 sequences, with about 21% found just once. Specimen: PBMCs, mostly from graft donor cells, collected 360 days after TCRalphabeta/CD19-depleted stem cell transplant. The receptors were sampled from a boy under two years old who had a stem cell transplant for acute myeloid leukemia, so the T cells may come from the graft donor.

This clonotype appeared once. The genes are TRBV2 and TRBJ1-2; 7 bases are a match to TRBD1. The junction had 9 bases not matched to a gene; V was cut back by 7 bases and J by 4 bases. The CDR3 loop spans 14 amino acids. CDR1 and CDR2 from the germline V gene are SNHLY and FYNNEI. CDR3 DNA: TGTGCCAGCAAAGGGGCAGGGGGAAGCTATGGCTACACCTTC. It codes for CASKGAGGSYGYTF.

This clonotype was seen only once. This chain uses TRBV7-8 with TRBJ2-3; D possibly uses TRBD1 or TRBD2 (7 bases each). The CDR3 contains 16 residues. The V end lost 5 bases, the J end lost 4 bases, and 19 bases lay between the germline ends. Germline V gene data show CDR1 as SGHVS and CDR2 as FQNEAQ. The CDR3 bases are TGTGCCAGCAGCGAGATAGGGGGAGGGGGCGCAGATACGCAGTATTTT. Translating it yields CASSEIGGGGADTQYF.

The chain carries TRBV12-3 or TRBV12-4 and TRBJ2-3, with TRBD2 identical over 8 bases. The length of the CDR3 is 14 residues. The V gene end was trimmed by 5 bases and the J gene end by 9 bases; junction bases not matched to a gene: 10. The DNA for the CDR3 is TGTGCCAGCAGTCCTCCAGCGGGGGTGAAAACGCAGTATTTT. Residues: CASSPPAGVKTQYF.

The chain employs TRBV29-1 and TRBJ2-7; D is uncertain. Germline V gene sequence: CDR1 SQVTM, CDR2 ANQGSEA. The CDR3 loop spans 16 amino acids. Trimming pared 8 bases from V and 5 bases from J, leaving 28 bases between. For the CDR3, the DNA is TGCAGCAATGAATCTCTATTTATGACCTCTGTTCACGAGCAGTACTTC. Its protein product is CSNESLFMTSVHEQYF.

The chain recombines TRBV9 with TRBJ1-3, with D hard to call. This CDR3 comprises 12 residues. Germline CDR1 reads SGDLS; CDR2 reads YYNGEE. Trimming took 6 bases from V and 4 from J, leaving 8 bases between them. The CDR3 DNA sequence: TGTGCCAGCACCAAGGAAGGAAACACCATATATTTT. Its protein product is CASTKEGNTIYF.

This clonotype has ten or more counts. The CDR3 region has the DNA TGTGCCAGCAGCTTTCGGATCTCCTACGAGCAGTACTTC. Amino acids: CASSFRISYEQYF. The J gene is TRBJ2-7, the V gene TRBV7-2; D not certain. Germline V gives CDR1 SGHTA, CDR2 FQGNSA. The ends were cut back, 3 bases at V and 0 bases at J, with 6 bases in the middle. CDR3 length: 13 residues.

The chain links TRBV12-3 or TRBV12-4 to TRBJ1-2; D is ambiguous. The CDR3 consists of 13 residues. With 6 bases removed from V and 8 bases from J, the gap between germline ends came to 16 bases. CDR3 DNA: TGTGCCAGCAGCCCTAGTGAGACTAAGGGCTACACCTTC. It specifies CASSPSETKGYTF.

This clonotype came up many times. The rearrangement joins TRBV7-2 to TRBJ2-7; D is unresolved. Germline V gene lookup returns CDR1 SGHTA and CDR2 FQGNSA. V dropped 2 bases and J dropped 12 bases, with 17 bases sitting between them. The CDR3 length is 13 residues. The CDR3 reads CASSLSVPPRAYF. CDR3 sequence (DNA): TGTGCCAGCAGCTTAAGTGTGCCTCCCCGAGCGTACTTC.

As concerns this clonotype: The junction departs from germline at one end; a sequencing error may be responsible. The chain links TRBV25-1 to TRBJ2-7; possibly TRBD2 for D (5 bases). The CDR3 runs to 13 residues. CDR1 and CDR2 from the germline V gene are MGHDK and SYGVNS. DNA of the CDR3: TGTGCCAGCAGTGAGGCTAGCTCCAACGAGCAGTACTTC. Amino acid sequence: CASSEASSNEQYF.

This clonotype showed up just a few times. The genes are TRBV20-1 and TRBJ2-5, with TRBD2 matching 8 bases. The germline CDR1 and CDR2 sequences are DFQATT and SNEGSKA (reference sequence). After removal of 6 bases from V and 5 bases from J, the junction contained 5 bases not matched to a gene. This CDR3 has 12 residues. The CDR3 reads CSARLAMETQYF. CDR3 in DNA: TGCAGTGCCAGACTAGCGATGGAGACCCAGTACTTC.

This clonotype turned up a few times. The genes are TRBV11-1 and TRBJ2-1, with 10 bases fitting TRBD1. Per the germline V gene, CDR1 is SGHAT and CDR2 is FQDESV (reference sequence). There are 13 residues in the CDR3. V was pared by 8 bases and J by 5 bases, with 3 bases of the junction left unmatched. The CDR3 region has the DNA TGTGCCAGCCCGGGACAGGGGAACAATGAGCAGTTCTTC. Amino acids: CASPGQGNNEQFF. Based on the CDR3 plus reference TRBV11-1 and TRBJ2-1, the full variable domain is EAEVAQSPRYKITEKSQAVAFWCDPISGHATLYWYRQILGQGPELLVQFQDESVVDDSQLPKDRFSAERLKGVDSTLKIQPAELGDSAMYLCASPGQGNNEQFFGPGTRLTVL.

This clonotype showed up just a few times. The J gene is TRBJ1-1, the V gene TRBV20-1; D is undetermined. The CDR3 runs to 11 residues. Per the germline V gene, CDR1 is DFQATT and CDR2 is SNEGSKA (reference sequence). Trimming pared 3 bases from V and 7 bases from J, leaving 9 bases between. The CDR3 DNA is TGCAGTGCTAGTCCGAAAAATGAAGCTTTCTTT. Its protein product is CSASPKNEAFF.

This clonotype was seen ten or more times. The rearrangement joins TRBV7-6 to TRBJ2-7; D remains unclear. CDR1 is SGHVS and CDR2 is FNYEAQ in the germline V gene. Trimming stripped 5 bases from V and 0 bases from J, with 8 bases between. The CDR3 length is 13 residues. The CDR3 here is CASSQGPSYEQYV. Written as DNA, the CDR3 is TGTGCCAGCAGCCAAGGACCCTCCTACGAGCAGTACGTC.

The rearrangement joins TRBV20-1 to TRBJ2-5, with a weak D call TRBD1 (6 bases). The germline V gene encodes CDR1 DFQATT and CDR2 SNEGSKA (reference sequence). The CDR3 is 14 residues long. Trimming took off 1 base at V and 2 bases at J, with 11 bases between the two ends. CDR3 nucleotide sequence: TGCAGTGCTAGAGGGAACAGGGAGCAAGAGACCCAGTACTTC. Translating gives CSARGNREQETQYF.

This clonotype has a count of ten or more. The chain combines TRBV27 with TRBJ1-5; D is possibly TRBD1 (5 bases). The germline V and J ends were trimmed by 4 bases and 4 bases, with 11 bases remaining between them. This CDR3 contains 14 residues. Germline V gene data show CDR1 as MNHEY and CDR2 as SMNVEV (reference sequence). This CDR3 is CASSSTVPNQPQHF. The CDR3, as DNA: TGTGCCAGCAGTTCGACAGTGCCGAATCAGCCCCAGCATTTT.

The chain is built from TRBV7-2 and TRBJ2-3, with TRBD2 matching 16 bases. Per the germline V gene, CDR1 is SGHTA and CDR2 is FQGNSA. V dropped 1 base and J dropped 4; count of bases not matched to a gene: 2. CDR3 length equals 17 residues. The CDR3 protein is CASSLVGTSGGADTQYF. The CDR3 DNA reads as TGTGCCAGCAGCTTAGTTGGGACTAGCGGGGGGGCAGATACGCAGTATTTT.

This chain uses TRBV19 with TRBJ2-3; no definite D call. V shed 3 bases and J shed 2 bases, with 12 bases lying between them. This CDR3 comprises 15 residues. CDR1 and CDR2 from the germline V gene are LNHDA and SQIVND (reference sequence). The CDR3 loop reads CASSIGVLNTDTQYF. CDR3 nucleotide sequence: TGTGCCAGTAGTATCGGAGTCCTGAACACAGATACGCAGTATTTT.

The chain recombines TRBV5-1 with TRBJ2-7; D gene ambiguous. The CDR3 covers 14 residues. V was shortened by 1 base and J by 3 bases, with 11 bases between the two germline ends. Germline CDR1 reads SGHRS; CDR2 reads YFSETQ. CDR3 loop: CASSLPGYGYEQYF. CDR3 nucleotide sequence: TGCGCCAGCAGCTTGCCCGGGTATGGCTACGAGCAGTACTTC. Full variable domain (remainder filled in from reference TRBV5-1 and TRBJ2-7): KAGVTQTPRYLIKTRGQQVTLSCSPISGHRSVSWYQQTPGQGLQFLFEYFSETQRNKGNFPGRFSGRQFSNSRSEMNVSTLELGDSALYLCASSLPGYGYEQYFGPGTRLTVT.

V usage is TRBV6-9 and J usage is TRBJ2-6; TRBD1 or TRBD2 may be the D gene (6 bases each). Germline V gene data show CDR1 as MNHGY and CDR2 as SVAAGI. The germline V and J ends were trimmed by 10 bases and 4 bases, with 14 bases remaining between them. CDR3 length: 14 residues. CDR3 region: CATEGGWGANVLTF. The CDR3 DNA sequence: TGTGCCACCGAGGGGGGCTGGGGGGCCAACGTCCTGACTTTC.

This clonotype turned up a few times. The genes are TRBV6-1 and TRBJ1-2; 9 bases map to TRBD1. V gave up 8 bases and J gave up 4 bases; unmatched junction bases: 8. Looked up from germline, CDR1 is MNHNS and CDR2 is SASEGT. CDR3 length equals 14 residues. This CDR3 is CASQGTGLPYGYTF. The CDR3 nucleotides read TGTGCCAGCCAGGGGACAGGGCTCCCCTATGGCTACACCTTC.

This clonotype was seen repeatedly, ten times or more. The chain uses TRBV6-5 and TRBJ1-5; D is unresolved. V was trimmed by 2 bases and J by 1 base, leaving 6 bases between them. This CDR3 comprises 14 residues. Germline V lookup: CDR1 MNHEY, CDR2 SVGAGI. CDR3 in DNA: TGTGCCAGCAGTTACCCGGACAGCAATCAGCCCCAGCATTTT. This gives the protein CASSYPDSNQPQHF.

The chain couples TRBV6-4 to TRBJ2-2; 12 bases match TRBD1. Germline CDR1 is MRHNA and CDR2 is SNTAGT. J was trimmed by 3 bases and V by 8 bases; bases with no gene match: 13. The CDR3 consists of 18 residues. CDR3 nucleotides: TGTGCCAGCCATTCTGCCGGGACAGGGGGCCCGGACACCGGGGAGCTGTTTTTT. The encoded protein is CASHSAGTGGPDTGELFF.

The chain links TRBV27 to TRBJ2-2, with D hard to call. Germline-derived CDR1 and CDR2 are MNHEY and SMNVEV (reference sequence). Trimming cost V 5 bases and J 0 bases, with 10 bases left between them. This CDR3 comprises 15 residues. Here the CDR3 DNA reads TGTGCCAGCAGTCGAAATACTGCGAACACCGGGGAGCTGTTTTTT. Translated: CASSRNTANTGELFF.